This is a list of T cell receptor beta chains from one sample in a study of shared clonotypes between healthy human individuals. Profiled with immunoSEQ multiplex PCR; TCRdb holds only in-frame clones, not every one. The sample carries about 2.2 million clones, around 93% recorded once. The sample was naive CD8+ T cells from PBMCs. The receptor source for this set is a man younger than 30 in good health. Some clones in this sample may be carry-over from other donors' samples. Both conserved end residues are part of each CDR3. The D gene is left open where the match is weak. Size tells how often a clone was seen (once, few, many) or the class of an expanded clone, and some rows leave it out.

clone_size | j_call | d_call | v_call | cdr3_nt | cdr3_aa
NA | TRBJ2-3 | TRBD1 | TRBV5-4 | TGTGCCAGCAGCCTCGCCCCGGGACAGAGCACAGATACGCAGTATTTT | CASSLAPGQSTDTQYF
NA | TRBJ1-2 | NA | TRBV10-3 | TGTGCCATCAGTGACCCCCCAGGGCTTAACTATGGCTACACCTTC | CAISDPPGLNYGYTF
NA | TRBJ1-1 | NA | TRBV5-8 | TGTGCCAGCAGCTTGAGGATGTTCCCTGAAGCTTTCTTT | CASSLRMFPEAFF
NA | TRBJ2-7 | TRBD1 | TRBV7-2 | TGTGCCAGCAGCGCCCGGGGACAGAAGCTATGGCCCTACGAGCAGTACTTC | CASSARGQKLWPYEQYF
NA | TRBJ2-1 | NA | TRBV15 | TGTGCCACCAGCAGAGTGGATCGGCGGGATGAGCAGTTCTTC | CATSRVDRRDEQFF
NA | TRBJ1-1 | NA | TRBV10-2 | TGCGCCAGCAGTGAGTCGAAGAGGGGACGGGAATCTCCTGAAGCTTTCTTT | CASSESKRGRESPEAFF
NA | TRBJ1-1 | TRBD1 | TRBV7-9 | TGTGCCAGCAGCATCCGGGACAGACCCGAAACTGAAGCTTTCTTT | CASSIRDRPETEAFF
NA | TRBJ2-7 | NA | TRBV11-2 | TGTGCCAGCAGCTTAGGGGCCGGGACTCCGTACGAGCAGTACTTC | CASSLGAGTPYEQYF
NA | TRBJ1-1 | TRBD1 | TRBV5-1 | TGCGCCAGCAACCCGTCGGGACAGCATGTGAACACTGAAGCTTTCTTT | CASNPSGQHVNTEAFF
NA | TRBJ2-5 | NA | TRBV4-1 | TGCGCCAGCAGCCAGGGACCTTTTTTGGAAGAGACCCAGTACTTC | CASSQGPFLEETQYF
NA | TRBJ2-3 | NA | TRBV6-1 | TGTGCCAGCAGTGAGTCGACAGCATCTAGCACAGATACGCAGTATTTT | CASSESTASSTDTQYF
NA | TRBJ2-1 | TRBD2 | TRBV6-4 | TGTGCCAGCAGTGTTACTAGCGCGGCCTACAATGAGCAGTTCTTC | CASSVTSAAYNEQFF
NA | TRBJ2-3 | NA | TRBV7-9 | TGTGCCAGCACCCACACTCTCACAGATACGCAGTATTTT | CASTHTLTDTQYF
NA | TRBJ2-1 | NA | TRBV4-3 | TGCGCCAGCAGCCAGGTCGGGGTTGAGCAGTTCTTC | CASSQVGVEQFF
NA | TRBJ2-7 | TRBD1 | TRBV7-6 | TGTGCCAGCAGCTTCTTGGCAGGGGGTCTGAAGGGCGAGCAGTACTTC | CASSFLAGGLKGEQYF
NA | TRBJ1-2 | NA | TRBV1 | TGCACCAGCAGCCAGGAAGACACGAACGAAACCTATGGCTACACCTTC | CTSSQEDTNETYGYTF
NA | TRBJ1-2 | TRBD1 | TRBV10-3 | TGTGCCATCAGTGAGTACCGGGACAGAGCCGTCTATGGCTACACCTTC | CAISEYRDRAVYGYTF
NA | TRBJ2-3 | TRBD2 | TRBV29-1 | TGCAGCGCCTTGGGGAGGGCCTATGGGGATACGCAGTATTTT | CSALGRAYGDTQYF
once | TRBJ2-7 | NA | TRBV4-1 | TGCGCCAGCAGCCAAGAGGCGGTGAGCACAGGGAATGACGAGCAGTACTTC | CASSQEAVSTGNDEQYF
NA | TRBJ2-2 | NA | TRBV6-5 | TGTGCCAGCAGTTACTCACAAACCGGGGAGCTGTTTTTT | CASSYSQTGELFF
NA | TRBJ2-2 | TRBD2 | TRBV7-3 | TGTGCCAGCAGCTTAACGGGGACTAGCGTAAATCGGAACACCGGGGAGCTGTTTTTT | CASSLTGTSVNRNTGELFF
NA | TRBJ2-2 | NA | TRBV27 | TGTGCCAGCAGTCTAGGGGCCGGTAGCGGTTACACCGGGGAGCTGTTTTTT | CASSLGAGSGYTGELFF
NA | TRBJ2-3 | NA | TRBV28 | TGTGCCAGCAGTTTAGCGGGATCAGCAGATACGCAGTATTTT | CASSLAGSADTQYF
NA | TRBJ2-2 | NA | TRBV4-3 | TGCGCCAGCAGCCAAGGGGTGACCGGGGAGCTGTTTTTT | CASSQGVTGELFF
NA | TRBJ2-3 | TRBD2 | TRBV7-9 | TGTGCCAGCAGCCAAACATTCCTAGCGGGAGGAGATACGCAGTATTTT | CASSQTFLAGGDTQYF
once | TRBJ1-1 | NA | TRBV6-5 | TGTGCCAGCAGTTACTCGATGGCCGACATGAACACTGAAGCTTTCTTT | CASSYSMADMNTEAFF